Listed here are 11 T cell receptor beta chains from one sample, sequenced in a study of T cell repertoires in cytomegalovirus infection. TCRdb reprocessed the reads with MiXCR, giving one entry per CDR3 protein. This sample yields under 200,000 distinct CDR3 sequences, of which approximately 30% are seen a single time; 31% belongs to the top ten. The sample consisted of PBMCs. The source is a human donor in good health (CMV status not recorded). Some clones in this sample may be carry-over from other donors' samples.

Comment on this clonotype: This clone may be a read error of a much larger clone one base away. The chain links TRBV12-5 to TRBJ1-5; 8 bases match TRBD1. The CDR3 runs 13 residues. In germline, CDR1 is LGHNT, CDR2 FRNRAP. The CDR3 region is CSSGLGQDQPQHF. DNA for the CDR3: TGTTCTAGTGGTTTGGGACAGGATCAGCCCCAGCATTTT.

V usage is TRBV6-8 and J usage is TRBJ2-7; 8 bases map to TRBD1. This CDR3 spans 17 amino acids. Looked up from germline, CDR1 is MNHGY and CDR2 is SAAAGT. V dropped 0 bases and J dropped 5; count of bases not matched to a gene: 12. The CDR3 nucleotides are TGTGCCAGCAGTTACTCGAATAGTCGGACAGGGCGAAACGAGCAGTACTTC. This translates into CASSYSNSRTGRNEQYF.

The chain links TRBV29-1 to TRBJ1-2; D gene unclear. The CDR3 runs 14 residues. Germline V gene sequence: CDR1 SQVTM, CDR2 ANQGSEA. V lost 7 bases and J 8 bases, leaving 23 bases between the germline ends. The CDR3 protein is CSARGGQVIGGYTF. CDR3 coding DNA: TGCAGCGCCCGCGGAGGGCAAGTAATCGGCGGCTACACCTTC.

The V gene is TRBV25-1, the J gene TRBJ2-1; TRBD2 matches 7 bases. The germline CDR1 and CDR2 sequences are MGHDK and SYGVNS. Trimming took 4 bases from V and 9 from J; bases not matched to a gene: 18. The CDR3 length is 17 residues. The CDR3 loop reads CASSASLPGGGRVEQFF. The DNA of the CDR3 is TGTGCCAGCAGTGCAAGTCTCCCTGGGGGGGGGAGGGTTGAGCAGTTCTTC.

This chain links TRBV12-3 or TRBV12-4 with TRBJ2-6, with TRBD1 matching over 7 bases. V gave up 6 bases and J gave up 0 bases; unmatched junction bases: 8. The CDR3 consists of 17 residues. The CDR3 reads CASRRSGQASGANVLTF. The DNA for the CDR3 is TGTGCCAGCAGGCGGAGTGGACAGGCCTCTGGGGCCAACGTCCTGACTTTC.

The rearrangement joins TRBV5-1 to TRBJ1-1; TRBD1 agrees at 8 bases. J lost 6 bases, V lost 0 bases, and 1 base had no gene match. The germline CDR1 and CDR2 sequences are SGHRS and YFSETQ. This CDR3 has 13 residues. CDR3 in DNA: TGCGCCAGCAGCTTGGCGGACAGGGCTGAAGCTTTCTTT. This codes for CASSLADRAEAFF.

The chain carries TRBV7-6 and TRBJ2-7; D is perhaps TRBD1 (5 bases). V lost 6 bases and J 6 bases, leaving 12 bases between the germline ends. The germline gives CDR1 SGHVS, CDR2 FNYEAQ. CDR3 length equals 12 residues. This CDR3 is CASSFDRREQYF. CDR3 DNA sequence: TGTGCCAGCAGTTTCGACAGACGCGAGCAGTACTTC.

The gene calls are TRBV5-5 and TRBJ2-6, with no clear D. Germline V gene data show CDR1 as SGHKS and CDR2 as YYEKEE (reference sequence). V was trimmed by 1 base and J by 2 bases, leaving 13 bases between them. The CDR3 sequence is 17 residues long. CDR3 protein: CASSLRDLNAGANVLTF. In DNA form, the CDR3 reads TGTGCCAGCAGCTTGAGAGACCTGAACGCTGGGGCCAACGTCCTGACTTTC.

The V and J genes are TRBV6-2 or TRBV6-3 and TRBJ1-2; D remains ambiguous. The germline V and J ends were trimmed by 5 bases and 7 bases, with 11 bases remaining between them. This CDR3 contains 12 residues. The germline V gene has CDR1 MNHEY and CDR2 SVGEGT. The CDR3, as DNA: TGTGCCAGCAGTGCGCTGGGAGGTGGCTACACCTTC. Protein sequence: CASSALGGGYTF.

The chain links TRBV12-3 or TRBV12-4 to TRBJ1-2, with D possibly being TRBD1 (6 bases). The CDR3 has 13 residues. V was shortened by 5 bases and J by 7 bases, with 14 bases between the two germline ends. CDR3 residues: CASSRDRIGGYTF. The CDR3 region has the DNA TGTGCCAGCAGTCGCGACAGGATTGGTGGCTACACCTTC.

This chain connects TRBV20-1 to TRBJ2-1; possible D gene TRBD2, 6 bases. The CDR3 has 19 amino acids. Per the germline V gene, CDR1 is DFQATT and CDR2 is SNEGSKA (reference sequence). V lost 0 bases to trimming and J lost 11 bases, with 32 bases between them. DNA for the CDR3: TGCAGTGCTAGAGATCGTCGGGACTGGACAATGAGCACTATCCTGCAGCAGTTCTTC. Its protein is CSARDRRDWTMSTILQQFF.